This T cell receptor (beta chain) was recovered during a study of T cells after yellow fever vaccination. It was through 5'RACE template switching that TCR cDNA was made, with a universal primer site and UMIs added. TCRdb itself ran the 5' RACE reads through MiXCR, one entry per CDR3 protein. The table records about 74,000 distinct CDR3 sequences, more than 5.5% of them present only once. Overall study findings and caveats: Booster samples showed a return of most primary-vaccination clones (around 96% CD4, approximately 90% CD8).

CDR1 is SGHRS and CDR2 is YFSETQ in the germline V gene. This CDR3 contains 13 residues. V lost 7 bases and J lost 4, with 13 bases in between. Worth noting for this clonotype: Its antigen is still unknown.

The TCR sequence derives from a man between 18 and 29 years old who received the YFV17D yellow fever vaccine. The starting material was CD8+ T cells sorted from PBMCs, obtained about 5 days after the first yellow fever vaccination. The chain is built from TRBV5-1 and TRBJ2-3; D may be TRBD1 (6 bases). Written as DNA, the CDR3 is TGCGCCAGCGCAGGGGAAAACCCAGATACGCAGTATTTT. It codes for CASAGENPDTQYF. The complete variable domain, with remaining parts taken from reference TRBV5-1 and TRBJ2-3, reads KAGVTQTPRYLIKTRGQQVTLSCSPISGHRSVSWYQQTPGQGLQFLFEYFSETQRNKGNFPGRFSGRQFSNSRSEMNVSTLELGDSALYLCASAGENPDTQYFGPGTRLTVL.